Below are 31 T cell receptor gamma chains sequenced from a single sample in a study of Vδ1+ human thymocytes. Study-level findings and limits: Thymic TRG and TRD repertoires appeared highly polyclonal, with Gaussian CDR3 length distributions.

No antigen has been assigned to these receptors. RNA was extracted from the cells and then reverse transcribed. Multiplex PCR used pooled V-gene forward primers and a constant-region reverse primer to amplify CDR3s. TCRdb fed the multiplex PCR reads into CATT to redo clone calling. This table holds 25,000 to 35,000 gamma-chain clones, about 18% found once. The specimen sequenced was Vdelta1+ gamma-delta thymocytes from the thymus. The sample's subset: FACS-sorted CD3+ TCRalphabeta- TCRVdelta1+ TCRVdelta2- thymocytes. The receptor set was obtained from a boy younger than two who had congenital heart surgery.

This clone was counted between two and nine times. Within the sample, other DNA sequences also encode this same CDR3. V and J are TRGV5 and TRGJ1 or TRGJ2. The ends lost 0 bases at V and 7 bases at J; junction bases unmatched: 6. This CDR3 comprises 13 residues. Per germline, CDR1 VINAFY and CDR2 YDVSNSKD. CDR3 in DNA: TGTGCCACCTGGGACAGGCCTTTGTATAAGAAACTCTTT. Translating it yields CATWDRPLYKKLF.

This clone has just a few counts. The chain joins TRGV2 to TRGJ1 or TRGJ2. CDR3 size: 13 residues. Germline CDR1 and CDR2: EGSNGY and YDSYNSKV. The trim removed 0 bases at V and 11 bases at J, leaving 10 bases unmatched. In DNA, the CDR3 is TGTGCCACCTGGGACGGGCCAGCATGGGAGAAACTCTTT. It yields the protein CATWDGPAWEKLF.

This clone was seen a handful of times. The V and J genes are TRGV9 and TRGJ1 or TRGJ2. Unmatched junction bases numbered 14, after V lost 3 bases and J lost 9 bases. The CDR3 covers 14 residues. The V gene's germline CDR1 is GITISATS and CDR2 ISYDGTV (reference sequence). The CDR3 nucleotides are TGTGCCTTGTGGGAGCCCTTTTGGGGGGGTAAGAAACTCTTT. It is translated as CALWEPFWGGKKLF.

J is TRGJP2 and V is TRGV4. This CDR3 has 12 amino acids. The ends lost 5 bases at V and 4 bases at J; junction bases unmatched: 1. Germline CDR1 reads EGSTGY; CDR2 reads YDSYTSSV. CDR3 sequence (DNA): TGTGCCACCTGGGCTAGTGATTGGATCAAGACGTTT. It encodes CATWASDWIKTF.

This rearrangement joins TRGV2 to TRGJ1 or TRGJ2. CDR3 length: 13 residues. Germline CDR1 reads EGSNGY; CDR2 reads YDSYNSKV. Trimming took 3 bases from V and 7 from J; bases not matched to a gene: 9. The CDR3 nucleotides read TGTGCCACCTGGGACCGGCGGCACTATAAGAAACTCTTT. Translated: CATWDRRHYKKLF.

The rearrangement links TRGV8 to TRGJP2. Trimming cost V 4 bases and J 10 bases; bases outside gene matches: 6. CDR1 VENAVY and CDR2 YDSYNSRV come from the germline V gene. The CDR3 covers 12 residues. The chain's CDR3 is CATWEGGWIKTF. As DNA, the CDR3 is TGTGCCACCTGGGAAGGGGGTTGGATCAAGACGTTT.

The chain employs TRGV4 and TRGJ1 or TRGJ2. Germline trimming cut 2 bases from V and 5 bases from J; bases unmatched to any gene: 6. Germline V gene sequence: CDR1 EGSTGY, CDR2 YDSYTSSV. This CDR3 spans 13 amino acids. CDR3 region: CATWDEPHYKKLF. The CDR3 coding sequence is TGTGCCACCTGGGATGAACCGCATTATAAGAAACTCTTT.

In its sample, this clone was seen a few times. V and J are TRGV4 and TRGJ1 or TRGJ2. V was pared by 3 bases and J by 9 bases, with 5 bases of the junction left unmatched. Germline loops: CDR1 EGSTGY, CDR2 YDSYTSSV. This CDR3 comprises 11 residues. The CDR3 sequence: CATWDTPKKLF. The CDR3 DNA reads TGTGCCACCTGGGATACCCCTAAGAAACTCTTT.

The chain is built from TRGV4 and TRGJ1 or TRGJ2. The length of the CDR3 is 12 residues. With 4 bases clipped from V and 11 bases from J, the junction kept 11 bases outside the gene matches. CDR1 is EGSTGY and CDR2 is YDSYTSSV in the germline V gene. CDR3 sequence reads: CATWDSAGEKLF. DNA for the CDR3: TGTGCCACCTGGGACTCGGCCGGGGAGAAACTCTTT.

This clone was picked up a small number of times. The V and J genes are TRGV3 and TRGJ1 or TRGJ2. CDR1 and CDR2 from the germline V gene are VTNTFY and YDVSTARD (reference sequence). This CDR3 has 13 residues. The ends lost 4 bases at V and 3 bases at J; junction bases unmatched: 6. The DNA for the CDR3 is TGTGCCACCTGGGATCAGGGTTATTATAAGAAACTCTTT. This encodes CATWDQGYYKKLF.

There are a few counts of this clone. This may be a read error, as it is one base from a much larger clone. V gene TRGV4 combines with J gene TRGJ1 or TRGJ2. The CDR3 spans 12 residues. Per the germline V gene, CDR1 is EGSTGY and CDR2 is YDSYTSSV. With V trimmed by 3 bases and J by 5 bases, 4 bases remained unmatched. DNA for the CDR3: TGTGCCACCTGGGATAGTGATTATAAGAAACTCTTT. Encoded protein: CATWDSDYKKLF.

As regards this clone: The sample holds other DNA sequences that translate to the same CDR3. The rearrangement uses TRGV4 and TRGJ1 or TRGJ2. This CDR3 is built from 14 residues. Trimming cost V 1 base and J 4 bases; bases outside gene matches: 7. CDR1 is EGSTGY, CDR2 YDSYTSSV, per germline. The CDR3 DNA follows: TGTGCCACCTGGGATGGACCGAGGTATTATAAGAAACTCTTT. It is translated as CATWDGPRYYKKLF.

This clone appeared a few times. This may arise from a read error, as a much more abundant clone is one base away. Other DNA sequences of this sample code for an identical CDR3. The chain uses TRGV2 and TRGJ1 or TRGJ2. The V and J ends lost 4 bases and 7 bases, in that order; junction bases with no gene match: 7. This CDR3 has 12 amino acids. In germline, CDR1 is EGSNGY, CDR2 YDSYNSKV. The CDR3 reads CATWDVYYKKLF. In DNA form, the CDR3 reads TGTGCCACCTGGGATGTTTACTATAAGAAACTCTTT.

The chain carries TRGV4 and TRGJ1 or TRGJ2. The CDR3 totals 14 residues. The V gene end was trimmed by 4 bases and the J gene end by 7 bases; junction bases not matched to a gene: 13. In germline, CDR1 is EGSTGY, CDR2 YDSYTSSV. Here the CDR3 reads CATWDGPPLYKKLF. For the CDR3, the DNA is TGTGCCACCTGGGACGGGCCCCCTTTGTATAAGAAACTCTTT.

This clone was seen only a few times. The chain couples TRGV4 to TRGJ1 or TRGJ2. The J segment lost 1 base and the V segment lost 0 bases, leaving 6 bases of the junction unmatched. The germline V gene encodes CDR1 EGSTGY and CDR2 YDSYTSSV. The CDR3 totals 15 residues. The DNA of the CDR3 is TGTGCCACCTGGGATGGGAAGGCAAATTATTATAAGAAACTCTTT. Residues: CATWDGKANYYKKLF.

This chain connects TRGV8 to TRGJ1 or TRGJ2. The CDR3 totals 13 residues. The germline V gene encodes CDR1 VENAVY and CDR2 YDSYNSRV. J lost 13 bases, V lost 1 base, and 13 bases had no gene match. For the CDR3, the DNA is TGTGCCACCTGGGATAGCTCCGCCGAAATCAAACTCTTT. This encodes CATWDSSAEIKLF.

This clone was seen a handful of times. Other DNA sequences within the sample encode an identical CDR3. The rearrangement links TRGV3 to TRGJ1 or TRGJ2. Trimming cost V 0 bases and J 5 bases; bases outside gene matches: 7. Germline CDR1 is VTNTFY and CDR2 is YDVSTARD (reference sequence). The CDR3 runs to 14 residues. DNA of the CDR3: TGTGCCACCTGGGACAGGCCCGGCGATTATAAGAAACTCTTT. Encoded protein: CATWDRPGDYKKLF.

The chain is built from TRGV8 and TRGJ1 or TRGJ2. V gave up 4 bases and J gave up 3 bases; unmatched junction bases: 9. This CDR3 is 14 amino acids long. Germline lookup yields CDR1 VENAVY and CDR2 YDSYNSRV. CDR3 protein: CATWDSDRYYKKLF. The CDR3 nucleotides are TGTGCCACCTGGGACTCGGACCGTTATTATAAGAAACTCTTT.

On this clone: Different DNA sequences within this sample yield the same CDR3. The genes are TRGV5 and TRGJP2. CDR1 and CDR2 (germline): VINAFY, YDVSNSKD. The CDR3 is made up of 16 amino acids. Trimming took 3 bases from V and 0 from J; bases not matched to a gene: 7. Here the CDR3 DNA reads TGTGCCACCTGGGACGGAAGATATAGTAGTGATTGGATCAAGACGTTT. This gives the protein CATWDGRYSSDWIKTF.

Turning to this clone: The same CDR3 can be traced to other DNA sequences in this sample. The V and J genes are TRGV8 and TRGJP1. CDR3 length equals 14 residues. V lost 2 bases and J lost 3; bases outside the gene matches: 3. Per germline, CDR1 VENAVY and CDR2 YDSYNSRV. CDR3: CATWDKATGWFKIF. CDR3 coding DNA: TGTGCCACCTGGGATAAGGCCACTGGTTGGTTCAAGATATTT.

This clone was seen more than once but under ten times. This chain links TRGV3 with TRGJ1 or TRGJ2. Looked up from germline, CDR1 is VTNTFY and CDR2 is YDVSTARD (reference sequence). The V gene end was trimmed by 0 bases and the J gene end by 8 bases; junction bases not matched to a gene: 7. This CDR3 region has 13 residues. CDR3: CATWDRGRNKKLF. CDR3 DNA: TGTGCCACCTGGGACAGGGGACGAAATAAGAAACTCTTT.

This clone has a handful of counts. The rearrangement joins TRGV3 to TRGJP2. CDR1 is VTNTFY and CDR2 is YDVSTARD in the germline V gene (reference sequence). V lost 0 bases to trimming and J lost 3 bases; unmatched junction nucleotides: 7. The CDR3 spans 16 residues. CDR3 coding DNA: TGTGCCACCTGGGACAGGCCTGGGGGTAGTGATTGGATCAAGACGTTT. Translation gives CATWDRPGGSDWIKTF.

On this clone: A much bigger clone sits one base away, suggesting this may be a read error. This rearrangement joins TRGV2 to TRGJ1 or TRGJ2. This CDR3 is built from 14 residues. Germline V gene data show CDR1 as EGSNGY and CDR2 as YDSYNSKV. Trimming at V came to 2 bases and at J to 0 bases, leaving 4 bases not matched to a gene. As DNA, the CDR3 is TGTGCCACCTGGGACGTTTCGAATTATTATAAGAAACTCTTT. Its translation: CATWDVSNYYKKLF.

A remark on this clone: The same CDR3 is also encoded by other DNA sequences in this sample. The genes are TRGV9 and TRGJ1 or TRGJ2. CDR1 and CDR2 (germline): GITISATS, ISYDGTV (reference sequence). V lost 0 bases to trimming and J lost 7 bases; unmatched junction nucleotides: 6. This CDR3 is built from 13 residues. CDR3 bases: TGTGCCTTGTGGGAGGTGTTGGAGTATAAGAAACTCTTT. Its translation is CALWEVLEYKKLF.

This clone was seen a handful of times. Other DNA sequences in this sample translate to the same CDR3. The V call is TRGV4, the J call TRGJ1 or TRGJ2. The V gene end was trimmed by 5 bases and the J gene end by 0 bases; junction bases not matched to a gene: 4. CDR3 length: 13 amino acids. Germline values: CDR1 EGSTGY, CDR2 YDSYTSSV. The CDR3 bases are TGTGCCACCTGGGCTCAGAATTATTATAAGAAACTCTTT. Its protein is CATWAQNYYKKLF.

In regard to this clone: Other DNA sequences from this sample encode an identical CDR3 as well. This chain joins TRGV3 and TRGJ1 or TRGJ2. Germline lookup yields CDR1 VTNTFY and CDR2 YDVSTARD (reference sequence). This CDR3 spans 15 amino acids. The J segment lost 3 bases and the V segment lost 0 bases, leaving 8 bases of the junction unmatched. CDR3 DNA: TGTGCCACCTGGGACAGGCAAGACACTTATTATAAGAAACTCTTT. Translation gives CATWDRQDTYYKKLF.

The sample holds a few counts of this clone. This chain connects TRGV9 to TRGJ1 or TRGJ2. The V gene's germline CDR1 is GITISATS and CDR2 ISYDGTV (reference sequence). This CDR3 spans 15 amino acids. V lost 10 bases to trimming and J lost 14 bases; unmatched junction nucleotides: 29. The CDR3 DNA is TGTGCCTTAGGGACACTTTGTCTATCTATCGGCTGGGAACTCTTT. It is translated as CALGTLCLSIGWELF.

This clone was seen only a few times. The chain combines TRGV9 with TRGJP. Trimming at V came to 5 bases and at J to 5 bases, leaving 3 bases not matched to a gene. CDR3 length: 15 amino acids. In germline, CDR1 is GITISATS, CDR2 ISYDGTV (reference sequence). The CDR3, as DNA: TGTGCCTTGTGGGCCGAAGAGTTGGGCAAAAAAATCAAGGTATTT. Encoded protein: CALWAEELGKKIKVF.

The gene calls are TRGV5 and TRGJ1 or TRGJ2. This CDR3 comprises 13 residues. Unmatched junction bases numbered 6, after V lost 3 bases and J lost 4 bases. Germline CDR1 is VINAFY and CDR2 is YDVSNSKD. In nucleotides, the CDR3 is TGTGCCACCTGGGACTTGACCTATTATAAGAAACTCTTT. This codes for CATWDLTYYKKLF.

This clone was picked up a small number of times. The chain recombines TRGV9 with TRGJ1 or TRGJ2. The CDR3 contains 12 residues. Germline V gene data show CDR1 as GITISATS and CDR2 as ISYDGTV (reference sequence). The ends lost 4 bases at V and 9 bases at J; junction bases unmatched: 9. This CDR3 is CALWDGLGKKLF. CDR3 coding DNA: TGTGCCTTGTGGGATGGGCTTGGTAAGAAACTCTTT.

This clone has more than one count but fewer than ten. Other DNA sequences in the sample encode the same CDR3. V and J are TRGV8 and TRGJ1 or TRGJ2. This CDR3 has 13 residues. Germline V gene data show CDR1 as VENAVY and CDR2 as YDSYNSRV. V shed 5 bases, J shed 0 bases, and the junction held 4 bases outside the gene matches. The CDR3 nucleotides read TGTGCCACCTGGGGAACGAATTATTATAAGAAACTCTTT. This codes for CATWGTNYYKKLF.